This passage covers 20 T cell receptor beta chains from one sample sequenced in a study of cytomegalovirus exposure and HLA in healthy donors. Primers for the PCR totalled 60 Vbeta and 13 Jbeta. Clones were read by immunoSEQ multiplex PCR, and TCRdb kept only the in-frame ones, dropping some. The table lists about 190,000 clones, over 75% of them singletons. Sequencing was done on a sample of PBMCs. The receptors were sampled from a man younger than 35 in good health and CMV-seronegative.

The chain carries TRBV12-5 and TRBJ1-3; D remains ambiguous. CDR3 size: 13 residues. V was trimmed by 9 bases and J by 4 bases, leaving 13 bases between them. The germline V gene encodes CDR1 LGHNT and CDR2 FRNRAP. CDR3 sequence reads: CASGPEDGNTIYF. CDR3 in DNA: TGTGCTAGCGGCCCGGAGGACGGAAACACCATATATTTT.

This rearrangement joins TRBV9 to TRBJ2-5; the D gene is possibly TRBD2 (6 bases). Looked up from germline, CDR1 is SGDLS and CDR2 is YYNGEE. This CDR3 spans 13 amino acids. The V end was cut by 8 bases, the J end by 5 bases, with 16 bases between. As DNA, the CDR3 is TGTGCCAGTTGCCGGGGGATGGATGAGACCCAGTACTTC. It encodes CASCRGMDETQYF.

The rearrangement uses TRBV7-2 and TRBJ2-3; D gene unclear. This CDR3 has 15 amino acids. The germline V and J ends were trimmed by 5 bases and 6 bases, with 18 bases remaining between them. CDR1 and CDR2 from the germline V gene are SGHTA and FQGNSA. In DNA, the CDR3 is TGTGCCAGCAGCCCAGAGGTGGTGTTGTGGGATACGCAGTATTTT. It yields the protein CASSPEVVLWDTQYF. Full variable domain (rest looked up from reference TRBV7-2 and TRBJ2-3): GAGVSQSPSNKVTEKGKDVELRCDPISGHTALYWYRQSLGQGLEFLIYFQGNSAPDKSGLPSDRFSAERTGGSVSTLTIQRTQQEDSAVYLCASSPEVVLWDTQYFGPGTRLTVL.

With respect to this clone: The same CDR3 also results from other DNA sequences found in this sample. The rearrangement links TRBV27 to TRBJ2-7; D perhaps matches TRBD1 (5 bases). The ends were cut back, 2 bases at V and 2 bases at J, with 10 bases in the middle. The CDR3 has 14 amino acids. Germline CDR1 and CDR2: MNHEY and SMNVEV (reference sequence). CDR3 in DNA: TGTGCCAGCAGTTTAAGGGGAACGACCTACGAGCAGTACTTC. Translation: CASSLRGTTYEQYF.

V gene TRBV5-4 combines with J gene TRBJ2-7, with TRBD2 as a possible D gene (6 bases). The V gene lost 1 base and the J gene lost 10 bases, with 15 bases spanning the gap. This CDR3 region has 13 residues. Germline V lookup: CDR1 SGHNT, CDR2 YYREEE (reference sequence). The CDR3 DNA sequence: TGTGCCAGCAGCTTGCGGGGGTCTAAGAGTCAGTACTTC. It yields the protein CASSLRGSKSQYF.

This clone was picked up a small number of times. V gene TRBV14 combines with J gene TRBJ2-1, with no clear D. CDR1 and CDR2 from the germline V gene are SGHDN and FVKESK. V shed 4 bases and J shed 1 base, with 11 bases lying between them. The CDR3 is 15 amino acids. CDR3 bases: TGTGCCAGCAGCCGAGGCGGCGGATCCTACAATGAGCAGTTCTTC. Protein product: CASSRGGGSYNEQFF.

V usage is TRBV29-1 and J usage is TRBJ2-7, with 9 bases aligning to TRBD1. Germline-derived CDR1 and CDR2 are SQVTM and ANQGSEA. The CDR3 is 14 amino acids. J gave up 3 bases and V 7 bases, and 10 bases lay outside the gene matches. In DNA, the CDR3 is TGCAGCGCAACCCCCGGGACAGGGAGCTACGAGCAGTACTTC. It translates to CSATPGTGSYEQYF.

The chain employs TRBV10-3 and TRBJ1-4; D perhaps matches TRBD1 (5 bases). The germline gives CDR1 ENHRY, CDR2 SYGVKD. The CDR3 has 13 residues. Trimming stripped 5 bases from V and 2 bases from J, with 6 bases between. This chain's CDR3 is CAISRQTNEKLFF. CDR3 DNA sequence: TGTGCCATCAGTAGACAGACTAATGAAAAACTGTTTTTT.

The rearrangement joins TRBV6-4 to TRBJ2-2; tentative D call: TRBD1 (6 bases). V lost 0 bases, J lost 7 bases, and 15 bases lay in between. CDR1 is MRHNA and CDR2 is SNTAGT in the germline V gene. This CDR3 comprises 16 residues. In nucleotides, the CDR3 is TGTGCCAGCAGTGACTCGGAATTACGGGACATCGGGGAGCTGTTTTTT. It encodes CASSDSELRDIGELFF.

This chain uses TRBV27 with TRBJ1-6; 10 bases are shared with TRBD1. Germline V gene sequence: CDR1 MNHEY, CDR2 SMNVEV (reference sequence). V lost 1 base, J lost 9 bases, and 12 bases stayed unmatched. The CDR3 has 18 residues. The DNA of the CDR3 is TGTGCCAGCAGTTTATATCCCGCCCCGGGACAGGGGTCTTCACCCCTCCACTTT. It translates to CASSLYPAPGQGSSPLHF.

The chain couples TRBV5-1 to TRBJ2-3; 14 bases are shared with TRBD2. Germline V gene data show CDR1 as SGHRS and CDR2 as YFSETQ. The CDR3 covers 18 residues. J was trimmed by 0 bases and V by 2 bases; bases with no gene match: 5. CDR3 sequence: CASSLQGLAGDSTDTQYF. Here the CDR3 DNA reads TGCGCCAGCAGCTTACAGGGACTAGCGGGAGATAGCACAGATACGCAGTATTTT.

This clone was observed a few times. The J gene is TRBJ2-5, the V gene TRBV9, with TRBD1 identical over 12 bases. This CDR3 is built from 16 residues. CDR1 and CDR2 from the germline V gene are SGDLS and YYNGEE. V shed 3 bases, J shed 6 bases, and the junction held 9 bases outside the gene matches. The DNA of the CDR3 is TGTGCCAGCAGCGGGACCGGGACAGGGGGCGCACAGACCCAGTACTTC. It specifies CASSGTGTGGAQTQYF.

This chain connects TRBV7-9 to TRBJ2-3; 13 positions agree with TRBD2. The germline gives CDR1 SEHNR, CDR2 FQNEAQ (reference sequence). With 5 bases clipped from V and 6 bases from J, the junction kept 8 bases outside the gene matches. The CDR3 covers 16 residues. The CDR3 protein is CASSLTSGGPADTQYF. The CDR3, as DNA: TGTGCCAGCAGCCTGACTAGCGGGGGGCCAGCGGATACGCAGTATTTT. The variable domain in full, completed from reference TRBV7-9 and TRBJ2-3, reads DTGVSQNPRHKITKRGQNVTFRCDPISEHNRLYWYRQTLGQGPEFLTYFQNEAQLEKSRLLSDRFSAERPKGSFSTLEIQRTEQGDSAMYLCASSLTSGGPADTQYFGPGTRLTVL.

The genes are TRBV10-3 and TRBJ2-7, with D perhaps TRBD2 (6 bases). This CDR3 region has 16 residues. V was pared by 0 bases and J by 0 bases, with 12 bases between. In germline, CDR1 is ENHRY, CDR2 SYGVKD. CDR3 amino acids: CAISESGTPSSYEQYF. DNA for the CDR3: TGTGCCATCAGTGAGTCAGGGACTCCGAGCTCCTACGAGCAGTACTTC.

The CDR3 sequence is CASTPNRGYEQYF. CDR3 coding DNA: TGTGCCAGTACTCCAAACAGGGGCTACGAGCAGTACTTC. The V gene is TRBV19, the J gene TRBJ2-7; 7 positions match TRBD1. In germline, CDR1 is LNHDA, CDR2 SQIVND (reference sequence). Germline trimming cut 7 bases from V and 3 bases from J; bases unmatched to any gene: 6. The CDR3 covers 13 residues.

CDR3 sequence: CASSRAGGASEKLFF. In DNA, the CDR3 is TGTGCCAGCAGCCGAGCTGGGGGGGCTTCTGAAAAACTGTTTTTT. This chain connects TRBV7-9 to TRBJ1-4; weak D call: TRBD1 (6 bases). The CDR3 sequence is 15 residues long. The ends were cut back, 5 bases at V and 7 bases at J, with 17 bases in the middle. Germline CDR1 and CDR2: SEHNR and FQNEAQ (reference sequence).

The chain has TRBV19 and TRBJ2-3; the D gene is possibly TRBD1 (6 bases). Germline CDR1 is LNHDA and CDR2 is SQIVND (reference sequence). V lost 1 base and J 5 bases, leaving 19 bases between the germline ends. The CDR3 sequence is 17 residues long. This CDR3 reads CASSIGASQGKGDTQYF. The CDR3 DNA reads TGTGCCAGTAGTATAGGGGCGTCGCAGGGGAAGGGAGATACGCAGTATTTT.

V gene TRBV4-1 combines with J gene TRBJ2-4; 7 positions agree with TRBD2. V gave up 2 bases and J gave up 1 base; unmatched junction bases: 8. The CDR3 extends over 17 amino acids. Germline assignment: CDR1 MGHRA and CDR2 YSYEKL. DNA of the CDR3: TGCGCCAGCAGCCAACCTTGGGAGGGAAGGGCCAAAAACATTCAGTACTTC. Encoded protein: CASSQPWEGRAKNIQYF.

The CDR3 nucleotides read TGTTCATATAATTCACCCCTCCACTTT. It yields the protein CSYNSPLHF. The V and J genes are TRBV6-1 and TRBJ1-6, with D unclear. CDR3 length equals 9 residues. Germline CDR1 is MNHNS and CDR2 is SASEGT.

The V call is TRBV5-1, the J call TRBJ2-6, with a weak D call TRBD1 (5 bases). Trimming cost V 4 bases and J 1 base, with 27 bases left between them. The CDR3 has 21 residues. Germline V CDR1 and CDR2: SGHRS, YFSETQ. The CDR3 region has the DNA TGCGCCAGCAGCGGAACAGGTACTCACCAAAAGATCATATCTGGGGCCAACGTCCTGACTTTC. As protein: CASSGTGTHQKIISGANVLTF.